These 2 T cell receptor beta chains were all obtained from the same sample, sequenced in a study of blood T cell repertoires in COVID-19. The method was immunoSEQ multiplex PCR; TCRdb's version includes in-frame clones alone and lacks a portion of them. This table holds 99,000 or so clones, around 81% found once. The specimen was peripheral blood. The receptors come from a man of 80 years or more with acute or convalescent COVID-19.

V gene TRBV6-1 combines with J gene TRBJ1-1; 8 nucleotides match TRBD1. The junction had 8 bases not matched to a gene; V was cut back by 4 bases and J by 1 base. CDR3 length equals 16 residues. Germline-derived CDR1 and CDR2 are MNHNS and SASEGT. In DNA form, the CDR3 reads TGTGCCAGCAGTGGGAGGACAGGGATTCAGAACACTGAAGCTTTCTTT. Translating it yields CASSGRTGIQNTEAFF.

V gene TRBV5-5 combines with J gene TRBJ1-3, with D possibly matching TRBD1 (6 bases). V dropped 0 bases and J dropped 4 bases, with 8 bases sitting between them. Germline V gives CDR1 SGHKS, CDR2 YYEKEE (reference sequence). CDR3 length: 14 residues. The CDR3 here is CASSLGGTGNTIYF. The CDR3 DNA is TGTGCCAGCAGCTTGGGGGGGACAGGAAACACCATATATTTT.